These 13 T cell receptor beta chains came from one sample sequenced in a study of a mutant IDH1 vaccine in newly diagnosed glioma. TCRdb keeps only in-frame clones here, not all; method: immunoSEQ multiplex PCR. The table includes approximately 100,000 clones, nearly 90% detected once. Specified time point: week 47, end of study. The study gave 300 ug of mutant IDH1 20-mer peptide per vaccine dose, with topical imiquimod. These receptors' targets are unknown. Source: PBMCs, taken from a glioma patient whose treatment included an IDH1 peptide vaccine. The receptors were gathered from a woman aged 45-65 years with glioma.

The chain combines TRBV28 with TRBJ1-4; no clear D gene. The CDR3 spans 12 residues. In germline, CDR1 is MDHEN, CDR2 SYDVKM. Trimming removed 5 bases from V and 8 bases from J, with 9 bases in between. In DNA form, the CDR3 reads TGTGCCAGCAGTCCCCGGTTGGAAAAACTGTTTTTT. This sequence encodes CASSPRLEKLFF.

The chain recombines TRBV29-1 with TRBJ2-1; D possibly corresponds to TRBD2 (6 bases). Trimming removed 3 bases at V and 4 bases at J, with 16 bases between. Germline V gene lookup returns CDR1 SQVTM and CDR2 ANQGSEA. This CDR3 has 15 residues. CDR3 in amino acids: CSVDPGGAHYNEQFF. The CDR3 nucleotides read TGCAGCGTTGATCCCGGCGGGGCCCATTACAATGAGCAGTTCTTC.

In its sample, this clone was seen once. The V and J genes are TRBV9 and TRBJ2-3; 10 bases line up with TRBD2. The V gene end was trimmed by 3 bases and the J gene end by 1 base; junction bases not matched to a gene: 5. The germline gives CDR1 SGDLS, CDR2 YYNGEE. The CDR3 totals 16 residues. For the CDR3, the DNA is TGTGCCAGCAGCGAACTAGCGGGATGGGGCACAGATACGCAGTATTTT. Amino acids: CASSELAGWGTDTQYF.

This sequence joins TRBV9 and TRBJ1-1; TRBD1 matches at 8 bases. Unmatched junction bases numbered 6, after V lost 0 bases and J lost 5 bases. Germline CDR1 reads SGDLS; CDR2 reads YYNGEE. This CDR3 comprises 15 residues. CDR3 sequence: CASSVAAQGVTEAFF. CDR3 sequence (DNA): TGTGCCAGCAGCGTAGCGGCACAGGGGGTGACTGAAGCTTTCTTT.

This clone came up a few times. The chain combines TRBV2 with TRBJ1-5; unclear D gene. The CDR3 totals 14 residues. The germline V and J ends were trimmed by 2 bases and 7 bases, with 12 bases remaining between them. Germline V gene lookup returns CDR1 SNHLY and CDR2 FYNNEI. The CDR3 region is CASSEFRSAQPQHF. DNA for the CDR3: TGTGCCAGCAGTGAATTCAGGTCCGCCCAGCCCCAGCATTTT.

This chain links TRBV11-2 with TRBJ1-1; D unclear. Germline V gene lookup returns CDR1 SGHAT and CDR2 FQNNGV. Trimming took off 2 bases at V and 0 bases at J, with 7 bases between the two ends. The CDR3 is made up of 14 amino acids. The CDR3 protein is CASSLRLMNTEAFF. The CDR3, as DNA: TGTGCCAGCAGCTTAAGGCTCATGAACACTGAAGCTTTCTTT.

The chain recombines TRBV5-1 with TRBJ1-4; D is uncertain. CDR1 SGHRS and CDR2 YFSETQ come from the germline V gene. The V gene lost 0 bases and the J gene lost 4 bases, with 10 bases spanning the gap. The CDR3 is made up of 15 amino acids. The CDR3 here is CASSLEGSHNEKLFF. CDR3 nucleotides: TGCGCCAGCAGCTTGGAAGGTTCCCATAATGAAAAACTGTTTTTT.

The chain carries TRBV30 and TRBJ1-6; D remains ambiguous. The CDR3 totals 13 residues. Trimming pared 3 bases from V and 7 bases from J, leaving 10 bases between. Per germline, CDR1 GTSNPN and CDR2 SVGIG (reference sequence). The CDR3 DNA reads TGTGCCTGGAGAGAACAGCAAAATTCACCCCTCCACTTT. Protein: CAWREQQNSPLHF. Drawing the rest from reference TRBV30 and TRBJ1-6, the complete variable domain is SQTIHQWPATLVQPVGSPLSLECTVEGTSNPNLYWYRQAAGRGLQLLFYSVGIGQISSEVPQNLSASRPQDRQFILSSKKLLLSDSGFYLCAWREQQNSPLHFGNGTRLTVT.

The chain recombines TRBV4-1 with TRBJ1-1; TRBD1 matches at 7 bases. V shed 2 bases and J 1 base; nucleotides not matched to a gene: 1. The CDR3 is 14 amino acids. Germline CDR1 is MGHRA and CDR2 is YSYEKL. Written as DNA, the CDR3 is TGCGCCAGCAGCCAACGACAGGGGAACACTGAAGCTTTCTTT. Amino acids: CASSQRQGNTEAFF.

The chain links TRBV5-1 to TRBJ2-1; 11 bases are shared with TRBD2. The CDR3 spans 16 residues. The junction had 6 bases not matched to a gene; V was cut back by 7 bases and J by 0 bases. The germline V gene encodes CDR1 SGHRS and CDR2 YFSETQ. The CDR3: CASWTSGPSSYNEQFF. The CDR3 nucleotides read TGCGCCAGCTGGACTAGCGGGCCTAGCTCCTACAATGAGCAGTTCTTC.

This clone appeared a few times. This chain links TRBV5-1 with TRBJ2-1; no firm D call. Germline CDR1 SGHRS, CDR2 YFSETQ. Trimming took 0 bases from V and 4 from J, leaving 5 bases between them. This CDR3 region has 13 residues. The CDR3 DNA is TGCGCCAGCAGCTTGGGTCAGTACAATGAGCAGTTCTTC. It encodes CASSLGQYNEQFF.

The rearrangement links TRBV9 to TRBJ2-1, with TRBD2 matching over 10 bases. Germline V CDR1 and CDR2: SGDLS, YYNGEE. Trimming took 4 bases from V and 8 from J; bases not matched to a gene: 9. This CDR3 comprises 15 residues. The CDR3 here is CASSKTGTSVDEQFF. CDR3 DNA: TGTGCCAGCAGCAAAACCGGGACTAGCGTGGATGAGCAGTTCTTC.

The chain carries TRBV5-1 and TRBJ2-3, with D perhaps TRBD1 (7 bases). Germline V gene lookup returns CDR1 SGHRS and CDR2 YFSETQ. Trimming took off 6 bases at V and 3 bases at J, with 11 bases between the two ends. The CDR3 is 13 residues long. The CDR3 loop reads CASNRGGTDTQYF. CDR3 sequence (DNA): TGCGCCAGCAACAGGGGAGGTACAGATACGCAGTATTTT.